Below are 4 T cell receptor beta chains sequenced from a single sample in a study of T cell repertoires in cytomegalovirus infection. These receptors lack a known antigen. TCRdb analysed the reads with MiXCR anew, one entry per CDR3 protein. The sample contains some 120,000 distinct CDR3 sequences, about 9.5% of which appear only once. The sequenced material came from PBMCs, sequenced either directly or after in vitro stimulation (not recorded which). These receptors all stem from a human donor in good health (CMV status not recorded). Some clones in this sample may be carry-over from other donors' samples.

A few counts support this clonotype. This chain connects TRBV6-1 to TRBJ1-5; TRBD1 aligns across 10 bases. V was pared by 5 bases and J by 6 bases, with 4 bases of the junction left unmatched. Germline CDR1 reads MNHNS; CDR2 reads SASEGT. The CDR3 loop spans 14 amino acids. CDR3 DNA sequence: TGTGCCAGCAGTTGGACAGGGGGAGTTCAGCCCCAGCATTTT. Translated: CASSWTGGVQPQHF.

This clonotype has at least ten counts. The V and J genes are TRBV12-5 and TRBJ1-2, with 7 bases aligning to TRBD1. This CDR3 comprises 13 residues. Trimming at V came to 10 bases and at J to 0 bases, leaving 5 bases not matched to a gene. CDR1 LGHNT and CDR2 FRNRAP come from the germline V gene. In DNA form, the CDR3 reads TGTGCTATCGGGGACAGACCTAACTATGGCTACACCTTC. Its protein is CAIGDRPNYGYTF.

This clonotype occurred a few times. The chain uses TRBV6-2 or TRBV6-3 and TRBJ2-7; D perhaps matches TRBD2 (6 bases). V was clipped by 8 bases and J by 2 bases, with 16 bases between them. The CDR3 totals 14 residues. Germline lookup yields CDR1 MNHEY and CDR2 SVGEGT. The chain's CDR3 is CASLRTGATYEQYF. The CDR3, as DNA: TGTGCCAGCCTTCGGACGGGAGCAACCTACGAGCAGTACTTC.

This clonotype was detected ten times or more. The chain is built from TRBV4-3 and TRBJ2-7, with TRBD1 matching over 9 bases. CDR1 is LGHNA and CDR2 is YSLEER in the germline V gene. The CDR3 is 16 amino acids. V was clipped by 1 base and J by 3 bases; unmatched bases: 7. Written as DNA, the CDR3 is TGCGCCAGCAGCCAAGGCACGGGACAGGGACACTACGAGCAGTACTTC. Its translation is CASSQGTGQGHYEQYF.